The present TCR beta chain was sequenced within a study of CXCR3-negative and CXCR3-positive naive CD8 T cells. Study results and caveats: Comparison of naive CXCR3-negative and CXCR3-positive cells revealed similar TRBV-TRBJ usage, while memory cells differed. High diversity, comparable across both naive subsets, contrasted with much lower diversity in memory CD8+ cells.

All TRB cDNA libraries came from 5' RACE performed with UMI labels. No DNA is given; TCRdb re-called the 5' RACE reads and lists each CDR3 protein once. This table holds approximately 53,000 distinct CDR3 sequences. The CDR3 runs 13 residues. The germline V gene encodes CDR1 SQVTM and CDR2 ANQGSEA. As to this clonotype: Its antigen is undetermined.

This TCR came from a human donor in good health. Some clones in this sample may be carry-over from other donors' samples. Sequences were obtained from memory CD8+ T cells from blood. This chain connects TRBV29-1 to TRBJ1-1; TCRdb reports TRBD1, a call that lacks DNA to check it against. The chain's CDR3 is CSALIRGGTEAFF.